Listed below are T cell receptor beta chains from one sample, sequenced in a study of blood T cells in healthy people across ages. A single record per CDR3 protein comes from TCRdb applying MiXCR to the 5' RACE reads. Of 750,000 to 950,000 distinct CDR3 sequences in the sample, around 24% were seen once. This sample also belongs to another study, concerning T cells of mothers and their children.

Sample: blood. Every receptor here comes from a boy between 10 and 17 years old in good health. The CDR3 runs from the conserved cysteine through the conserved F or W. The D gene is left open where the match is weak.

TRBJ2-7	-	TRBV28	CASSSPRDPQYF
-	TRBD1	TRBV29-1	CSVEGGQGVYEQYF
TRBJ2-7	-	TRBV5-1	CASSLAGTSDEQYF
TRBJ2-1	-	TRBV5-1	CASSLGSTSLYNEQFF
TRBJ2-2	TRBD1	TRBV27	CTSSLLVTGRATGELFF
TRBJ2-1	TRBD2	TRBV5-1	CASSFFTSGTNEQFF
TRBJ2-5	-	TRBV2	CASSDTRMETQYF
TRBJ2-5	TRBD2	TRBV3-1	CASSQGGGLGGGETQYF
-	-	TRBV4-1	CASSLSGENEQFF
TRBJ2-2	-	TRBV27	CASSFGWGRTGELFF
TRBJ1-1	TRBD1	TRBV7-6	CASSGWTGASREAFF
TRBJ2-7	-	TRBV5-6	CASSYTGTYSYEQYF
TRBJ2-7	-	TRBV7-9	CASSLASPGEQYF
TRBJ2-6	-	TRBV10-3	CAISEGTASGANVLTF
TRBJ2-6	-	TRBV30	CAWSWASGANVLTF
TRBJ1-4	-	TRBV12-3/TRBV12-4	CASSSHRRRNEKLFF
TRBJ2-5	-	TRBV7-9	CASSPALFSGAPWGSQYF
TRBJ1-4	-	TRBV20-1	CSARTGGGDEKLFF
TRBJ1-3	TRBD1	TRBV12-3/TRBV12-4	CASSQATGAFGSSKNTIYF
-	-	TRBV12-3/TRBV12-4	CASSFWQAMRANEQYF
TRBJ1-1	-	TRBV5-1	CASSLANGGRSTEAFF
TRBJ2-1	TRBD2	TRBV28	CASSGSGAPAYNEQFF
TRBJ2-5	-	TRBV15	CATSNSFATRETQYF
TRBJ2-5	-	TRBV5-1	CASSQARGEQYF
TRBJ1-2	TRBD1	TRBV6-5	CASTGGQHNYGYTF
TRBJ2-5	-	TRBV12-3/TRBV12-4	CASSLEETQYF
TRBJ2-3	-	TRBV20-1	CSAKGGSTDTQYF
TRBJ2-1	-	TRBV5-6	CASSLGVRGWDNEQFF
-	TRBD2	TRBV7-2	CASSFAGRGAKYEQFF
TRBJ1-2	-	TRBV4-1	CASSQSRGVYGYTF
TRBJ2-3	TRBD1	TRBV29-1	CSVGTPPGQGYF
TRBJ2-5	-	TRBV2	CASNPQETQYF
-	TRBD1	TRBV6-1	CASRPGQDWSEQFF
TRBJ1-4	-	TRBV20-1	CSASRGGDSEKLFF
TRBJ2-5	-	TRBV4-2	CASSQDVDFQETQYF
TRBJ2-7	-	TRBV20-1	CSARDDRGTNEQYF
TRBJ2-1	TRBD2	TRBV3-1	CASSQASPGLAGVHTYNEQFF
TRBJ2-3	-	TRBV5-1	CASSLENTDTQYF
TRBJ2-5	-	TRBV7-9	CVSSPTYQETQYF
-	-	TRBV20-1	CSASQAGSEQYF
TRBJ1-6	-	TRBV29-1	CSVAPGQTDSPLHF
TRBJ1-6	-	TRBV28	CASSTPSLGSPLHF
TRBJ2-7	TRBD1	TRBV20-1	CSALGQGRNEQFF
TRBJ1-4	TRBD1	TRBV7-6	CASSRRQGRVEKLFF
TRBJ1-1	-	TRBV10-3	CAISPTNTEAFF
TRBJ2-1	-	TRBV5-1	CASKLGLGASYNEQFF
TRBJ2-4	TRBD2	TRBV10-3	CAISEVAGGPQYF
TRBJ2-7	TRBD2	TRBV20-1	CSATASGGAYEQYF
TRBJ2-7	-	TRBV28	CASTLGTTYEQYF
TRBJ1-4	-	TRBV10-3	CAICSNPGLNEKLFF